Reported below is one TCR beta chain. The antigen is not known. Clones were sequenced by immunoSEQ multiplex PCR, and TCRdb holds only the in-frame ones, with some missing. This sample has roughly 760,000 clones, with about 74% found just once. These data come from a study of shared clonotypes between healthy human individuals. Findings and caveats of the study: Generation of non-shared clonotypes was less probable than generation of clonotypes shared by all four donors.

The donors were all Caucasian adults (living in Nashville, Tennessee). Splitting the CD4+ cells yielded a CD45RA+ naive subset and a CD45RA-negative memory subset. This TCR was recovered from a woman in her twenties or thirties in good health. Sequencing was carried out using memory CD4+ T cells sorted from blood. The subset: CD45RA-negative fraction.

The DNA for the CDR3 is TGTGCCAGCATTTCTCAGGGAATCACTGAAGCTTTCTTT. Its translation is CASISQGITEAFF. The gene calls are TRBV6-6 and TRBJ1-1; the D gene is possibly TRBD1 (5 bases). Trimming cost V 7 bases and J 4 bases, with 13 bases left between them. CDR3 length: 13 amino acids. The germline gives CDR1 MNHNY, CDR2 SVGAGI (reference sequence).